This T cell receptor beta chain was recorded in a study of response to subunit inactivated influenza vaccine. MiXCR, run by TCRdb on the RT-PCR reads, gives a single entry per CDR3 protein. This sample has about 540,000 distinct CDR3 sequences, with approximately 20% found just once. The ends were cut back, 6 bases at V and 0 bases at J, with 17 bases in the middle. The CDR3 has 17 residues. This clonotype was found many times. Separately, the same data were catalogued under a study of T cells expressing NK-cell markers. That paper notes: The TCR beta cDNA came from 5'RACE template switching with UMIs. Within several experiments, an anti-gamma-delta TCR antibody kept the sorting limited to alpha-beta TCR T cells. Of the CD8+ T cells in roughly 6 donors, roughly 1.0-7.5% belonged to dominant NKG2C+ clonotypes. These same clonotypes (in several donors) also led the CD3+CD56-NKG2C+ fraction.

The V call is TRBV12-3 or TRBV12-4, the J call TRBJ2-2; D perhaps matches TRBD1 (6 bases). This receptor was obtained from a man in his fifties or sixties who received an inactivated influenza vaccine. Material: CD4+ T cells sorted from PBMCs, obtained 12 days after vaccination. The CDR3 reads CASRPNYGTPNTGELFF. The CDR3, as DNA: TGTGCCAGCAGACCTAACTACGGGACACCGAACACCGGGGAGCTGTTTTTT.